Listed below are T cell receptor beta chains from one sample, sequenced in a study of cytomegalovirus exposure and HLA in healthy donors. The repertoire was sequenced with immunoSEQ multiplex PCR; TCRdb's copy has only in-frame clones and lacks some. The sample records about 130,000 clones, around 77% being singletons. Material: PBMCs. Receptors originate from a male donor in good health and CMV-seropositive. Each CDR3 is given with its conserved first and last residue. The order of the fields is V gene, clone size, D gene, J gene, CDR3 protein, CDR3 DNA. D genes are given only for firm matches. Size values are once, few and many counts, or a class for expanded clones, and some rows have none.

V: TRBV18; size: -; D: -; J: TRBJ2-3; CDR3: CASSPDAGPIIPSTDTQYF; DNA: TGTGCCAGCTCACCGGATGCAGGCCCAATCATCCCTAGCACAGATACGCAGTATTTT
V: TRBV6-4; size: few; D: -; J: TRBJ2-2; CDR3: CASSEHGARGELFF; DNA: TGTGCCAGCAGTGAACACGGAGCTCGCGGGGAGCTGTTTTTT
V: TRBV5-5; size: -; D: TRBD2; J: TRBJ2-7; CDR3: CASSPSGGDSYEQYF; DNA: TGTGCCAGCAGCCCTAGCGGGGGGGACTCCTACGAGCAGTACTTC
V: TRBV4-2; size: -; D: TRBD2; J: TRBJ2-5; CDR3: CASSPEFSGEGGTQYF; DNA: TGTGCCAGCAGCCCGGAGTTTAGCGGGGAGGGCGGGACCCAGTACTTC
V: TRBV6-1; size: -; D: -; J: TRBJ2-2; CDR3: CASTLVFGELFF; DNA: TGTGCCAGCACTCTCGTTTTCGGGGAGCTGTTTTTT
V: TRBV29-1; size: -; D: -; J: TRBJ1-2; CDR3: CSVGRPRDGYTF; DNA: TGCAGCGTTGGGCGGCCGAGGGATGGCTACACCTTC
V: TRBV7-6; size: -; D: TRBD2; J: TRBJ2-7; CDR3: CASSPSGRGYHEQYF; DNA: TGTGCCAGCAGCCCTAGCGGGAGGGGGTACCACGAGCAGTACTTC
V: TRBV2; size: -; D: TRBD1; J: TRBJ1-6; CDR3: CASTSGGQVYNSPLHF; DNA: TGTGCCAGCACGTCAGGGGGGCAGGTCTATAATTCACCCCTCCACTTT
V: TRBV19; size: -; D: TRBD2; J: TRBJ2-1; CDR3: CASSDPPGGSYEQFF; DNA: TGTGCCAGTAGTGACCCCCCGGGGGGGAGTTACGAGCAGTTCTTC
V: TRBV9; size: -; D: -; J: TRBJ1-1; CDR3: CASSVGLGARVTEAFF; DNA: TGTGCCAGCAGCGTAGGGTTGGGGGCGCGAGTCACTGAAGCTTTCTTT
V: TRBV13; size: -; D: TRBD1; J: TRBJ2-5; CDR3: CASSWTGGETQYF; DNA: TGTGCCAGCAGCTGGACAGGGGGCGAGACCCAGTACTTC
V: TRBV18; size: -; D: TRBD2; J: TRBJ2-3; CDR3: CASSPPSAGAFTDTQYF; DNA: TGTGCCAGCTCACCTCCCTCAGCGGGAGCGTTCACAGATACGCAGTATTTT
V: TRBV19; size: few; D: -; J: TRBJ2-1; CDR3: CASSIDLQFYNEQFF; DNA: TGTGCCAGTAGTATAGATCTACAGTTCTACAATGAGCAGTTCTTC
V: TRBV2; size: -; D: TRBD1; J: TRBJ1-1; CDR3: CASSDFRGTGGDFVLAFF; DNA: TGTGCCAGCAGTGATTTTCGGGGGACAGGGGGCGATTTTGTTTTGGCTTTCTTT
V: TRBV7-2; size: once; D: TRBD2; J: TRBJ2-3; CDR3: CASSLAAGGGDTQYF; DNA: TGTGCCAGCAGCTTAGCAGCGGGAGGGGGAGATACGCAGTATTTT
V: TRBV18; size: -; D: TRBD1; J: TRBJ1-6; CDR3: CASSRGLGTADNSPLHF; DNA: TGTGCCAGCTCGCGAGGCCTAGGGACAGCCGATAATTCACCCCTCCACTTT
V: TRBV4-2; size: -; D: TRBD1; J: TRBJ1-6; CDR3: CASSQEIGTGDSPLHF; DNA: TGTGCCAGCAGCCAAGAGATCGGGACAGGGGATTCACCCCTCCACTTT
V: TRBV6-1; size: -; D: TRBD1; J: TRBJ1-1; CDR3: CASSEWGQGMNTEAFF; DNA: TGTGCCAGCAGTGAATGGGGACAGGGAATGAACACTGAAGCTTTCTTT
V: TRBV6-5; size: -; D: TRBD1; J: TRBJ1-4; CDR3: CASSYSAGGRMEKLFF; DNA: TGTGCCAGCAGTTACTCGGCAGGGGGACGGATGGAAAAACTGTTTTTT
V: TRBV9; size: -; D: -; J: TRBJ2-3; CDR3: CASSDGGLSDTQYF; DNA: TGTGCCAGCAGCGATGGGGGACTTTCAGATACGCAGTATTTT
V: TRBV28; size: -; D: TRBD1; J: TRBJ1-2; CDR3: CASSPPRQGGRRGYTF; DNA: TGTGCCAGCAGTCCTCCTCGACAGGGCGGGCGGAGAGGCTACACCTTC
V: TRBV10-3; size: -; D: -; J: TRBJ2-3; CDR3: CAISDLHDKEADTQYF; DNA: TGTGCCATCAGTGACCTCCACGACAAGGAGGCAGATACGCAGTATTTT
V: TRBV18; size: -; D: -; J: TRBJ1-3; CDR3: CASSSQLGNTIYF; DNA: TGTGCCAGCTCATCGCAGTTAGGAAACACCATATATTTT
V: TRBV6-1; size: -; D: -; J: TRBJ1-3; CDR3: CASSEIRGNTIYF; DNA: TGTGCCAGCAGTGAAATCAGAGGAAACACCATATATTTT
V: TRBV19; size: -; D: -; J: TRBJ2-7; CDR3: CASSRGTEQYF; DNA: TGTGCCAGTAGTCGGGGGACCGAGCAGTACTTC
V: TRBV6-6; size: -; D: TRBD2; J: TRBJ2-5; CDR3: CASSYGTSAQETQYF; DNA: TGTGCCAGCAGTTACGGGACTAGCGCACAAGAGACCCAGTACTTC
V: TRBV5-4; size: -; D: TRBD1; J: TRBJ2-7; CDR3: CASSPGQGIGEQYF; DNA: TGTGCCAGCAGCCCGGGACAGGGAATCGGCGAGCAGTACTTC
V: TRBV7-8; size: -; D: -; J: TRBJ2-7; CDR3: CASSLGATGTYEQYF; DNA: TGTGCCAGCAGCTTAGGGGCGACAGGTACCTACGAGCAGTACTTC
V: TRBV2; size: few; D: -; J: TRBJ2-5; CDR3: CASRVAVGWGTQYF; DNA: TGTGCCAGCAGGGTAGCGGTTGGGTGGGGGACCCAGTACTTC
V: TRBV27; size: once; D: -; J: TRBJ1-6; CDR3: CASNEGGNSPLHF; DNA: TGTGCCAGCAACGAAGGCGGGAATTCACCCCTCCACTTT
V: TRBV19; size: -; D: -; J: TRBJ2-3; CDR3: CASSLTSTDTQYF; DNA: TGTGCCAGTAGTTTGACTAGCACAGATACGCAGTATTTT
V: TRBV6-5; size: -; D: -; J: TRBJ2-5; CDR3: CASSYGLQETQYF; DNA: TGTGCCAGCAGTTACGGGCTCCAAGAGACCCAGTACTTC
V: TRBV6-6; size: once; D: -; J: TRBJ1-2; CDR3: CASSYSAGDTYGYTF; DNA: TGTGCCAGCAGTTACTCGGCAGGGGACACCTATGGCTACACCTTC
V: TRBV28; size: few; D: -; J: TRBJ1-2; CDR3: CASSSGVGYGYTF; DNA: TGTGCCAGCAGTTCAGGGGTGGGGTATGGCTACACCTTC
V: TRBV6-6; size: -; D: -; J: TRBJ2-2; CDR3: CASSYSSGYTGELFF; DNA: TGTGCCAGCAGTTACTCGAGTGGTTACACCGGGGAGCTGTTTTTT
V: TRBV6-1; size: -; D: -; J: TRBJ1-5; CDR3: CASSLEYSNQPQHF; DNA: TGTGCCAGCAGTCTCGAGTATAGCAATCAGCCCCAGCATTTT
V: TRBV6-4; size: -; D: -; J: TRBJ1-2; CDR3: CASSERGGYGYTF; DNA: TGTGCCAGCAGTGAAAGGGGGGGATATGGCTACACCTTC
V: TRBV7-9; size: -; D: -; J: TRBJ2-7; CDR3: CSSSLFTGENYEQYF; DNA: TGTTCCAGCAGCCTATTCACGGGTGAGAACTACGAGCAGTACTTC
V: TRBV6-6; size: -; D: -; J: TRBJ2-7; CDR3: CASTPSGGYEQYF; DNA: TGTGCCAGCACGCCCTCCGGGGGCTACGAGCAGTACTTC
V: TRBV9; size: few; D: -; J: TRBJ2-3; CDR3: CASTVRGFSETQYF; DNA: TGTGCCAGCACTGTACGGGGTTTCTCAGAAACGCAGTATTTT
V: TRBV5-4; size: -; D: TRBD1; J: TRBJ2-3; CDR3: CASRPRQGADTQYF; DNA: TGTGCCAGCAGACCCCGACAGGGTGCAGATACGCAGTATTTT
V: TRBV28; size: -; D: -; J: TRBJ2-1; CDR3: CASSSGNEQFF; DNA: TGTGCCAGCAGTTCAGGGAATGAGCAGTTCTTC
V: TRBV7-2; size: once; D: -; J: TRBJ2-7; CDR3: CASSRRRQDSYEQYF; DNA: TGTGCCAGCAGCCGTCGGCGTCAGGACTCCTACGAGCAGTACTTC
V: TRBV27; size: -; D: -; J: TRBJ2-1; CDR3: CASSLIGSSYNEQFF; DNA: TGTGCCAGCAGTTTAATAGGGAGCTCCTACAATGAGCAGTTCTTC
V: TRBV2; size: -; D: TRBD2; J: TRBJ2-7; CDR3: CASIAGASYEQYF; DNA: TGTGCCAGCATAGCGGGAGCCTCCTACGAGCAGTACTTC
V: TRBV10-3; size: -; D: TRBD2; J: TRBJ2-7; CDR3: CAISWASGGLYEQYF; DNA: TGTGCCATCAGCTGGGCCAGCGGGGGACTCTACGAGCAGTACTTC
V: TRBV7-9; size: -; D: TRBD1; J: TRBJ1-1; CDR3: CASSPWTGGWSTEAFF; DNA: TGTGCCAGCAGCCCTTGGACAGGGGGATGGTCCACTGAAGCTTTCTTT
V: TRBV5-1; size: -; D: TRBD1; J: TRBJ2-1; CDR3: CASSGGQGWNEQFF; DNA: TGCGCCAGCAGCGGGGGACAGGGTTGGAATGAGCAGTTCTTC
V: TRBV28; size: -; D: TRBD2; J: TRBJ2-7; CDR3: CASSTRLASNEQYF; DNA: TGTGCCAGCAGTACGAGACTAGCTTCAAACGAGCAGTACTTC